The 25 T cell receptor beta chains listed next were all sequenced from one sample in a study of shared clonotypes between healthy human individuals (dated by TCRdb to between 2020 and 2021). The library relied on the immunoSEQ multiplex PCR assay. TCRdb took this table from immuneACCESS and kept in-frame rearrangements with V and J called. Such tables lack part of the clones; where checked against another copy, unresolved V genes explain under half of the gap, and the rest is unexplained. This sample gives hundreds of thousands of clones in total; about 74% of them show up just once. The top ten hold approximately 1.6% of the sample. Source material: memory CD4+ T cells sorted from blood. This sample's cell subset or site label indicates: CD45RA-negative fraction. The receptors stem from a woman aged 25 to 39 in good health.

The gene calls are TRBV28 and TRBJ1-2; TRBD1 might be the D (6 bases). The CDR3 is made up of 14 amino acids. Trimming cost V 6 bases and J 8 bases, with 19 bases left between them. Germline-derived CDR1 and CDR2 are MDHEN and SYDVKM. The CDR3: CASSPNRDGWGYTF. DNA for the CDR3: TGTGCCAGCAGCCCCAACAGGGACGGTTGGGGCTACACCTTC.

The CDR3 loop is CASTHRQDSFYEQYF. The CDR3 DNA sequence: TGTGCCAGCACGCACCGACAGGACTCCTTCTACGAGCAGTACTTC. J is TRBJ2-7 and V is TRBV7-3; maybe TRBD1 (6 bases). CDR3 length equals 15 residues. CDR1 and CDR2 from the germline V gene are SGHTA and FQGTGA. Trimming left V 7 bases short and J 3 bases short, with 19 bases between. Full variable domain (outside the CDR3, taken from reference TRBV7-3 and TRBJ2-7): GAGVSQTPSNKVTEKGKYVELRCDPISGHTALYWYRQSLGQGPEFLIYFQGTGAADDSGLPNDRFFAVRPEGSVSTLKIQRTERGDSAVYLCASTHRQDSFYEQYFGPGTRLTVT.

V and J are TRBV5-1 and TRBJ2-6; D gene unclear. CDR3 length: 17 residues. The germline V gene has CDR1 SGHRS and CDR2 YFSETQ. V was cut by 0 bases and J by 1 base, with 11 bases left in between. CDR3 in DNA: TGCGCCAGCAGCTTGGCCTTTATTGGGTCTGGGGCCAACGTCCTGACTTTC. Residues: CASSLAFIGSGANVLTF.

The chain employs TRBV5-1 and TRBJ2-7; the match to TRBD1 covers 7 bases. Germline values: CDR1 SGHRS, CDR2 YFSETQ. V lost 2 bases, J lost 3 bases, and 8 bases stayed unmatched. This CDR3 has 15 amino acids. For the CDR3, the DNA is TGCGCCAGCAGCTTACGGTTTGGGACAGACTACGAGCAGTACTTC. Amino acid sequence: CASSLRFGTDYEQYF.

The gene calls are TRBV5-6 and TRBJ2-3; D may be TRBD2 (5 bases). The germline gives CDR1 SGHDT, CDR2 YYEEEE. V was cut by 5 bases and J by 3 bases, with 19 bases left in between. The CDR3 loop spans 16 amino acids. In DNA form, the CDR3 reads TGTGCCAGCAGGCGTAGGACTCTTGGCGGGACAGATACGCAGTATTTT. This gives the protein CASRRRTLGGTDTQYF.

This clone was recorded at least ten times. CDR3 bases: TGTGCCTGGAGTGTACAGGGTAGCGGGAACTACGAGCAGTACTTC. This codes for CAWSVQGSGNYEQYF. The chain uses TRBV30 and TRBJ2-7, with 8 bases fitting TRBD2. Germline V gene data show CDR1 as GTSNPN and CDR2 as SVGIG (reference sequence). The V segment lost 0 bases and the J segment 3 bases; nucleotides outside the gene matches: 7. The CDR3 runs to 15 residues.

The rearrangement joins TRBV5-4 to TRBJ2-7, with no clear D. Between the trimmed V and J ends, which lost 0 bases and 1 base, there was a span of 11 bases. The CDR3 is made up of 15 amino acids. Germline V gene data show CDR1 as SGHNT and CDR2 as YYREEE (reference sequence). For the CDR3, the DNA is TGTGCCAGCAGCTTGGACGGTGATATATCCTACGAGCAGTACTTC. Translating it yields CASSLDGDISYEQYF.

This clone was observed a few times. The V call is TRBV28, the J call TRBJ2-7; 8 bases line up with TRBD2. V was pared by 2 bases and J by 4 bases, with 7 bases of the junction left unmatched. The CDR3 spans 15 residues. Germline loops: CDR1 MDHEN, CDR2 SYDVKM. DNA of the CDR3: TGTGCCAGCAGTTTAGGACGGGAGGGGAGATACGAGCAGTACTTC. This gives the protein CASSLGREGRYEQYF.

Written as DNA, the CDR3 is TGTGCCAGCAGCTTAGAGACTAGCGGGAGGGAGATCCAAGAGACCCAGTACTTC. Its translation is CASSLETSGREIQETQYF. The V call is TRBV11-2, the J call TRBJ2-5; 14 nucleotides align to TRBD2. From germline, CDR1 is SGHAT and CDR2 FQNNGV. V gave up 0 bases and J gave up 1 base; unmatched junction bases: 4. The CDR3 spans 18 residues.

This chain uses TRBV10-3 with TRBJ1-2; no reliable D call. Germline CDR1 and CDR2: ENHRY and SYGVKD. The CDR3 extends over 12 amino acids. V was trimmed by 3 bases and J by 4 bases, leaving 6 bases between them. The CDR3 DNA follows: TGTGCCATCAGTGAATCCGCCTATGGCTACACCTTC. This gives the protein CAISESAYGYTF.

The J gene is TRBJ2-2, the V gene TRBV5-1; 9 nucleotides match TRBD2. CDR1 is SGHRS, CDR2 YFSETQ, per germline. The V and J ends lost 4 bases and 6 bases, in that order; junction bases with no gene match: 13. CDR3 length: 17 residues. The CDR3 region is CASSPIPSGIEAGELFF. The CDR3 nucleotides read TGCGCCAGCAGCCCAATCCCTAGCGGGATCGAAGCCGGGGAGCTGTTTTTT.

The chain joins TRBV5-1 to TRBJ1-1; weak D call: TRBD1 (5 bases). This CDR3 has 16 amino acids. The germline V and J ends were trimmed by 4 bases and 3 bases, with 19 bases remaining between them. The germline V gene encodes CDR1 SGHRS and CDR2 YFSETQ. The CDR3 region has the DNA TGCGCCAGCAGCGGGGGAAGTGGTGGGAGCGACACTGAAGCTTTCTTT. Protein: CASSGGSGGSDTEAFF.

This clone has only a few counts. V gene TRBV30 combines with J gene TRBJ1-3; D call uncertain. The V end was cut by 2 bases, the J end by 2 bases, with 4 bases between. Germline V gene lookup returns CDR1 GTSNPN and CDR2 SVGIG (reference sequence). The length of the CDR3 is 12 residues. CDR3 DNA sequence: TGTGCCTGGAGTCGAGCTGGAAACACCATATATTTT. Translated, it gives CAWSRAGNTIYF.

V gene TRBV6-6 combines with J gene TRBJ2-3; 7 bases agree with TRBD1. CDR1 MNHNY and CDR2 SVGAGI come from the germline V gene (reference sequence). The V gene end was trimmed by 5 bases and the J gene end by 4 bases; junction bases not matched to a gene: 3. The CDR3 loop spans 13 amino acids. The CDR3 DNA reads TGTGCCAGCAGTCAGGGACAGCCAGATACGCAGTATTTT. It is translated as CASSQGQPDTQYF.

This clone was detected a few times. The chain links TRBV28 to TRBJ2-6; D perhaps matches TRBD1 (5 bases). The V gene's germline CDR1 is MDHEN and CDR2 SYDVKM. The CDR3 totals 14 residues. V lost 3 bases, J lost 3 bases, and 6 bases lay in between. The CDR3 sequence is CASSFQGGANVLTF. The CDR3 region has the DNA TGTGCCAGCAGTTTTCAGGGTGGGGCCAACGTCCTGACTTTC.

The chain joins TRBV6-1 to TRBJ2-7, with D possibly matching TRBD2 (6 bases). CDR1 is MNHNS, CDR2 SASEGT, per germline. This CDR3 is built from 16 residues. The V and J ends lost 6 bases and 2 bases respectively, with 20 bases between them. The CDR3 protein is CASRETLAARTYEQYF. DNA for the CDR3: TGTGCCAGCAGAGAAACACTAGCAGCCAGAACCTACGAGCAGTACTTC.

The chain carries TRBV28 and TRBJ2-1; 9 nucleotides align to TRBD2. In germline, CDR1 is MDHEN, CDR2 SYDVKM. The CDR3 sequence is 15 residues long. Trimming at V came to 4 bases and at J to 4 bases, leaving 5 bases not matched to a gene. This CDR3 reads CASSSASGIYNEQFF. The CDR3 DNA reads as TGTGCCAGCAGTTCGGCTAGCGGGATATACAATGAGCAGTTCTTC.

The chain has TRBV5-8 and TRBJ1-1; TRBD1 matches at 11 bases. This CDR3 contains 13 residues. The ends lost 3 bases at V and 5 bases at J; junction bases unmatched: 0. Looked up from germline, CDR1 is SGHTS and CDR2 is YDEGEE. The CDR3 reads CASSWDRGTEAFF. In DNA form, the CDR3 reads TGTGCCAGCAGCTGGGACAGGGGGACTGAAGCTTTCTTT.

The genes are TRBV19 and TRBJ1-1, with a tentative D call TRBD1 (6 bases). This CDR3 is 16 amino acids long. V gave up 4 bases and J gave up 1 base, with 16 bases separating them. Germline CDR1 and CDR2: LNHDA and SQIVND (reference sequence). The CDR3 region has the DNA TGTGCCAGTAGTAGGACAGCGCACGGCTCGAACACTGAAGCTTTCTTT. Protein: CASSRTAHGSNTEAFF.

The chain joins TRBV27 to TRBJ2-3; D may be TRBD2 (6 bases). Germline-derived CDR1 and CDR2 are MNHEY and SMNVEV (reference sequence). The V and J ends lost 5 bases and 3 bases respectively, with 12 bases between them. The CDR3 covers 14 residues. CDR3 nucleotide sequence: TGTGCCAGCAGTCCCCAGACTAGGACAGATACGCAGTATTTT. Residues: CASSPQTRTDTQYF.

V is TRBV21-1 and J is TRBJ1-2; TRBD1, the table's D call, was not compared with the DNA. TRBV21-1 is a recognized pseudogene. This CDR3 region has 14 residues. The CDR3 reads CASSPYRGRYGYTF. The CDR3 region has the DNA TGTGCCAGCAGTCCGTACAGGGGGCGGTATGGCTACACCTTC.

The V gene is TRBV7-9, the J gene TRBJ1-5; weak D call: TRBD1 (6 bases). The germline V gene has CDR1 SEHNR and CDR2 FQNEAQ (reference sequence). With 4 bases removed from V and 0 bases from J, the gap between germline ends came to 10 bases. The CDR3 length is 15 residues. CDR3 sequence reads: CASSSGQYSNQPQHF. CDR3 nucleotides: TGTGCCAGCAGCTCCGGACAGTATAGCAATCAGCCCCAGCATTTT.

CDR3 residues: CASSLGGQGAVGELFF. Written as DNA, the CDR3 is TGTGCCAGCAGCTTAGGGGGACAGGGGGCGGTCGGGGAGCTGTTTTTT. The chain uses TRBV7-2 and TRBJ2-2; 12 bases fit TRBD1. The junction had 4 bases not matched to a gene; V was cut back by 1 base and J by 7 bases. CDR3 length equals 16 residues. Germline loops: CDR1 SGHTA, CDR2 FQGNSA.

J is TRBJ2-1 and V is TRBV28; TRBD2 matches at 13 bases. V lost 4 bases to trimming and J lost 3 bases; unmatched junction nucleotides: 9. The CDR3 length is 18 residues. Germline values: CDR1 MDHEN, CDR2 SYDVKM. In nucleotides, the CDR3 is TGTGCCAGCAGTTCCGGACTAGCGGGAGTTTACCACTACAATGAGCAGTTCTTC. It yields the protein CASSSGLAGVYHYNEQFF.

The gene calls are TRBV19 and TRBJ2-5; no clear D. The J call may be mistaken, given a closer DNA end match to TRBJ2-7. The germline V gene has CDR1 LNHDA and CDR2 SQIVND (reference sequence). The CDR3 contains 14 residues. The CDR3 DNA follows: TGTGCCAGTAGCCGCCGACCGATTTCCTACGAGCAGTACTTC. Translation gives CASSRRPISYEQYF.